Below, 3 T cell receptor beta chains from the same sample are listed, as sequenced in a study of cytomegalovirus exposure and HLA in healthy donors. 13 Jbeta primers and 60 Vbeta primers were used for the PCR. Repertoires were generated with immunoSEQ multiplex PCR, while TCRdb's copy carries only in-frame clones and drops some. There are around 75,000 clones in the sample, with roughly an eighth held by the top ten. Sequences were obtained from PBMCs. The receptors were gathered from a man between 45 and 60 years old in good health and CMV-seropositive.

This sequence joins TRBV6-1 and TRBJ1-2, with 9 nucleotides matching TRBD1. The length of the CDR3 is 14 residues. Germline assignment: CDR1 MNHNS and CDR2 SASEGT. V lost 4 bases and J lost 2; bases outside the gene matches: 2. The CDR3 DNA reads as TGTGCCAGCAGTGGGGACAGGGCGAACTATGGCTACACCTTC. It yields the protein CASSGDRANYGYTF.

The J gene is TRBJ2-7, the V gene TRBV9; 7 positions agree with TRBD1. V dropped 0 bases and J dropped 3; count of bases not matched to a gene: 3. This CDR3 is 14 amino acids long. In germline, CDR1 is SGDLS, CDR2 YYNGEE. The CDR3 DNA reads as TGTGCCAGCAGCGTAGATGGACAGGTCTACGAGCAGTACTTC. This encodes CASSVDGQVYEQYF.

The rearrangement links TRBV5-1 to TRBJ2-1; a weak D match, TRBD1 (6 bases). The CDR3 totals 12 residues. Germline CDR1 and CDR2: SGHRS and YFSETQ. V was trimmed by 2 bases and J by 9 bases, leaving 9 bases between them. The CDR3 protein is CASSFTGIEQFF. The CDR3 nucleotides are TGCGCCAGCAGCTTTACAGGGATTGAGCAGTTCTTC.